A single sample gave rise to the 29 T cell receptor beta chains below, sequenced in a study of blood T cell repertoires in COVID-19 (dated by TCRdb to about 2020). Libraries were made using the immunoSEQ multiplex PCR assay. Not all clones reach the TCRdb copy of this immuneACCESS table, which keeps in-frame sequences only. Checked studies attribute under half of the gap to unresolved V genes and leave the rest unexplained. The sample has about 200,000 clones on record, roughly 90% of them singletons. Of the sample, around 1.6% falls within the top ten clones. The specimen sequenced was peripheral blood. The receptors originated from a man between 18 and 35 years old with active or convalescent COVID-19.

The rearrangement joins TRBV3-1 (or the pseudogene TRBV3-2) to TRBJ1-1; TRBD1 is a possible D gene (6 bases). V lost 6 bases and J lost 5, with 25 bases in between. The CDR3 has 17 residues. The V gene's germline CDR1 is LGHDT and CDR2 YNNKEL (reference sequence). This CDR3 reads CASSWGLVGATGTEAFF. The CDR3 DNA sequence: TGTGCCAGCAGTTGGGGCCTGGTGGGGGCCACGGGGACTGAAGCTTTCTTT.

This clone was found a few times. V gene TRBV5-1 combines with J gene TRBJ1-1, with D possibly being TRBD1 (6 bases). V lost 1 base and J lost 1, with 8 bases in between. The CDR3 is made up of 14 amino acids. Germline V gives CDR1 SGHRS, CDR2 YFSETQ. This chain's CDR3 is CASSLRQANTEAFF. CDR3 nucleotide sequence: TGCGCCAGCAGCTTGCGACAGGCGAACACTGAAGCTTTCTTT.

For this clone: One junction end disagrees with the germline gene, perhaps due to a read error. The rearrangement joins TRBV5-4 to TRBJ2-1, with 12 bases fitting TRBD2. The CDR3 is 13 amino acids. Germline CDR1 is SGHNT and CDR2 is YYREEE (reference sequence). The CDR3 sequence is CASSRTLAGGPLF. The CDR3 DNA reads as TGTGCCAGCAGCCGCACCCTAGCGGGAGGGCCCCTCTTC.

V and J are TRBV7-2 and TRBJ2-7, with TRBD2 matching 8 bases. Per the germline V gene, CDR1 is SGHTA and CDR2 is FQGNSA. The J segment lost 3 bases and the V segment lost 5 bases, leaving 6 bases of the junction unmatched. There are 14 residues in the CDR3. The CDR3 reads CASSPGLALYEQYF. DNA of the CDR3: TGTGCCAGCAGCCCCGGACTAGCTCTCTACGAGCAGTACTTC.

This clone was seen just once. The chain links TRBV11-2 to TRBJ1-6; a weak D match, TRBD1 (5 bases). The CDR3 consists of 15 residues. Trimming took off 3 bases at V and 5 bases at J, with 11 bases between the two ends. Germline V gene sequence: CDR1 SGHAT, CDR2 FQNNGV. The CDR3 sequence is CASSFRQINNSPLHF. In DNA, the CDR3 is TGTGCCAGCAGCTTCCGACAGATTAATAATTCACCCCTCCACTTT. The full variable domain, completed using reference TRBV11-2 and TRBJ1-6, is EAGVAQSPRYKIIEKRQSVAFWCNPISGHATLYWYQQILGQGPKLLIQFQNNGVVDDSQLPKDRFSAERLKGVDSTLKIQPAKLEDSAVYLCASSFRQINNSPLHFGNGTRLTVT.

This clone was seen a handful of times. The CDR3 region has the DNA TGTGCCAGCAGTTTGAGAATTATTGGTCAGCCCCAGCATTTT. Protein sequence: CASSLRIIGQPQHF. This chain connects TRBV28 to TRBJ1-5; D gene unclear. The CDR3 spans 14 residues. The V and J ends lost 3 bases and 6 bases respectively, with 12 bases between them. Germline V gene sequence: CDR1 MDHEN, CDR2 SYDVKM.

There are a few counts of this clone. The J gene is TRBJ1-6, the V gene TRBV15; the D is unclear. The length of the CDR3 is 18 residues. Germline CDR1 reads LNHNV; CDR2 reads YYDKDF (reference sequence). V gave up 1 base and J gave up 7 bases, with 20 bases separating them. Here the CDR3 reads CATSRVSMAELPNSPLHF. CDR3 nucleotides: TGTGCCACCAGCAGAGTTTCGATGGCGGAACTACCCAATTCACCCCTCCACTTT.

The rearrangement uses TRBV7-2 and TRBJ1-2; D uncertain. Germline assignment: CDR1 SGHTA and CDR2 FQGNSA. The CDR3 contains 12 residues. The ends were cut back, 2 bases at V and 6 bases at J, with 7 bases in the middle. CDR3 nucleotide sequence: TGTGCCAGCAGCTTATTACCGGATGGCTACACCTTC. It codes for CASSLLPDGYTF.

This chain connects TRBV25-1 to TRBJ2-5, with D possibly matching TRBD2 (5 bases). The germline CDR1 and CDR2 sequences are MGHDK and SYGVNS. V was cut by 0 bases and J by 1 base, with 9 bases left in between. The CDR3 sequence is 15 residues long. The CDR3 nucleotides are TGTGCCAGCAGTGAATATATGGCGGGCCAAGAGACCCAGTACTTC. This sequence encodes CASSEYMAGQETQYF. The variable domain in full, with the rest retrieved from reference TRBV25-1 and TRBJ2-5, is EADIYQTPRYLVIGTGKKITLECSQTMGHDKMYWYQQDPGMELHLIHYSYGVNSTEKGDLSSESTVSRIRTEHFPLTLESARPSHTSQYLCASSEYMAGQETQYFGPGTRLLVL.

The rearrangement uses TRBV19 and TRBJ1-2; D remains unclear. V shed 3 bases and J shed 6 bases, with 17 bases lying between them. Per germline, CDR1 LNHDA and CDR2 SQIVND (reference sequence). CDR3 size: 15 residues. The CDR3, as DNA: TGTGCCAGTAGTATCCCACCGACCCCGGGAAATGGCTACACCTTC. Translating gives CASSIPPTPGNGYTF.

V is TRBV5-1 and J is TRBJ2-1; maybe TRBD2 (6 bases). This CDR3 has 14 residues. Germline V lookup: CDR1 SGHRS, CDR2 YFSETQ. The ends were cut back, 5 bases at V and 10 bases at J, with 19 bases in the middle. The CDR3 region has the DNA TGCGCCAGCAGTGCCCTAATAGCGGTGGGAGAGCAGTTCTTC. Residues: CASSALIAVGEQFF. Combining the CDR3 with reference TRBV5-1 and TRBJ2-1 gives the whole variable domain KAGVTQTPRYLIKTRGQQVTLSCSPISGHRSVSWYQQTPGQGLQFLFEYFSETQRNKGNFPGRFSGRQFSNSRSEMNVSTLELGDSALYLCASSALIAVGEQFFGPGTRLTVL.

The chain employs TRBV19 and TRBJ2-1; D call uncertain. V was clipped by 5 bases and J by 4 bases, with 9 bases between them. CDR3 length: 13 amino acids. In germline, CDR1 is LNHDA, CDR2 SQIVND (reference sequence). This CDR3 is CASSVRSYNEQFF. CDR3 nucleotide sequence: TGTGCCAGTAGTGTGAGGTCTTACAATGAGCAGTTCTTC.

This clone appeared a few times. V is TRBV11-2 and J is TRBJ1-2; D remains unclear. CDR1 and CDR2 (germline): SGHAT, FQNNGV. This CDR3 spans 14 amino acids. The V end was cut by 0 bases, the J end by 2 bases, with 7 bases between. The CDR3 is CASSLERHNYGYTF. CDR3 nucleotide sequence: TGTGCCAGCAGCTTAGAGCGGCACAACTATGGCTACACCTTC. Full variable domain (outside the CDR3, taken from reference TRBV11-2 and TRBJ1-2): EAGVAQSPRYKIIEKRQSVAFWCNPISGHATLYWYQQILGQGPKLLIQFQNNGVVDDSQLPKDRFSAERLKGVDSTLKIQPAKLEDSAVYLCASSLERHNYGYTFGSGTRLTVV.

This clone came up a few times. The genes are TRBV6-5 and TRBJ1-6; no firm D call. The CDR3 length is 13 residues. Germline V lookup: CDR1 MNHEY, CDR2 SVGAGI. Trimming removed 6 bases from V and 9 bases from J, with 12 bases in between. The CDR3 nucleotides read TGTGCCAGCAGCGCGGGGAATATTTCACCCCTCCACTTT. Translating gives CASSAGNISPLHF.

The V and J genes are TRBV24-1 and TRBJ1-2; D not resolved. Germline V gives CDR1 KGHDR, CDR2 SFDVKD. The CDR3 length is 17 residues. V was cut by 2 bases and J by 0 bases, with 15 bases left in between. The CDR3 spells CATSDSKYSSTNYGYTF. The CDR3 DNA sequence: TGTGCCACCAGTGATTCAAAATACTCATCTACTAACTATGGCTACACCTTC.

The chain links TRBV18 to TRBJ2-5; D not certain. The CDR3 has 13 residues. Trimming shortened V by 4 bases and J by 5 bases, and 11 bases separated the two germline ends. Germline V lookup: CDR1 KGHSH, CDR2 LQKENI. Here the CDR3 DNA reads TGTGCCAGCTCACGTTCGTTTTCTGAGACCCAGTACTTC. Amino acid sequence: CASSRSFSETQYF.

The chain combines TRBV12-5 with TRBJ1-4, with 8 bases aligning to TRBD1. The CDR3 covers 14 residues. The germline CDR1 and CDR2 sequences are LGHNT and FRNRAP. V was clipped by 5 bases and J by 6 bases; unmatched bases: 5. The CDR3 sequence is CASGAGQGYEKLFF. For the CDR3, the DNA is TGTGCTAGTGGTGCCGGACAGGGTTATGAAAAACTGTTTTTT.

This chain connects TRBV30 to TRBJ1-2; 11 bases agree with TRBD1. V lost 0 bases and J lost 13; bases outside the gene matches: 10. This CDR3 region has 14 residues. From germline, CDR1 is GTSNPN and CDR2 SVGIG (reference sequence). CDR3 region: CAWSVRTGGSISTF. CDR3 nucleotide sequence: TGTGCCTGGAGTGTACGGACAGGGGGCTCCATTAGCACCTTC.

This clone was counted once. The V and J genes are TRBV5-6 and TRBJ1-4; TRBD1 agrees at 10 bases. Germline values: CDR1 SGHDT, CDR2 YYEEEE. The CDR3 runs 16 residues. Trimming took 4 bases from V and 8 from J; bases not matched to a gene: 11. This chain's CDR3 is CASSLTDRGRLEKLFF. As DNA, the CDR3 is TGTGCCAGCAGCCTGACCGACAGGGGGCGTTTGGAAAAACTGTTTTTT.

The V and J genes are TRBV2 and TRBJ2-1; tentative D call: TRBD1 (6 bases). CDR3 size: 14 residues. V shed 1 base and J shed 9 bases, with 13 bases lying between them. Germline V lookup: CDR1 SNHLY, CDR2 FYNNEI. CDR3 protein: CASSEGGTRGEQFF. DNA of the CDR3: TGTGCCAGCAGTGAAGGGGGAACCAGGGGTGAGCAGTTCTTC.

CDR3 in DNA: TGCGCCAGCAGCTCTAGCGGGAGCACAGATACGCAGTATTTT. Translation gives CASSSSGSTDTQYF. The V call is TRBV5-1, the J call TRBJ2-3, with 8 bases that match TRBD2. This CDR3 is 14 amino acids long. Germline V gene sequence: CDR1 SGHRS, CDR2 YFSETQ. The V and J ends lost 3 bases and 0 bases, in that order; junction bases with no gene match: 0. The full variable domain, in which reference TRBV5-1 and TRBJ2-3 provide the parts outside the CDR3, is KAGVTQTPRYLIKTRGQQVTLSCSPISGHRSVSWYQQTPGQGLQFLFEYFSETQRNKGNFPGRFSGRQFSNSRSEMNVSTLELGDSALYLCASSSSGSTDTQYFGPGTRLTVL.

The chain carries TRBV5-6 and TRBJ1-4; 9 nucleotides agree with TRBD1. This CDR3 is built from 17 residues. Germline assignment: CDR1 SGHDT and CDR2 YYEEEE. V dropped 4 bases and J dropped 6; count of bases not matched to a gene: 13. In nucleotides, the CDR3 is TGTGCCAGCAGCAGAATAGACACAGGGGGCACCTATGAAAAACTGTTTTTT. Translation: CASSRIDTGGTYEKLFF. Drawing the rest from reference TRBV5-6 and TRBJ1-4, the complete variable domain is DAGVTQSPTHLIKTRGQQVTLRCSPKSGHDTVSWYQQALGQGPQFIFQYYEEEERQRGNFPDRFSGHQFPNYSSELNVNALLLGDSALYLCASSRIDTGGTYEKLFFGSGTQLSVL.

The J gene is TRBJ2-4, the V gene TRBV5-1; 7 bases fit TRBD2. This CDR3 is built from 16 residues. Losses at the gene ends were 4 bases for V and 0 bases for J; bases not matched to a gene: 7. Germline V gives CDR1 SGHRS, CDR2 YFSETQ. The CDR3 loop reads CASSRSGEAAKNIQYF. The CDR3 region has the DNA TGCGCCAGCAGCCGGAGCGGGGAGGCAGCCAAAAACATTCAGTACTTC. The full variable domain, completed using reference TRBV5-1 and TRBJ2-4, is KAGVTQTPRYLIKTRGQQVTLSCSPISGHRSVSWYQQTPGQGLQFLFEYFSETQRNKGNFPGRFSGRQFSNSRSEMNVSTLELGDSALYLCASSRSGEAAKNIQYFGAGTRLSVL.

The V gene is TRBV30, the J gene TRBJ2-7; 7 bases fit TRBD1. CDR1 GTSNPN and CDR2 SVGIG come from the germline V gene (reference sequence). V shed 1 base, J shed 6 bases, and the junction held 6 bases outside the gene matches. CDR3 size: 13 residues. CDR3 sequence (DNA): TGTGCCTGGAGTGCGACAGGGCTCGGCGAGCAGTACTTC. It encodes CAWSATGLGEQYF.

The CDR3 spells CAWNGFGNEQFF. CDR3 DNA sequence: TGTGCCTGGAATGGTTTCGGTAATGAGCAGTTCTTC. This sequence joins TRBV30 and TRBJ2-1; D is unclear. Trimming removed 4 bases at V and 7 bases at J, with 11 bases between. Germline assignment: CDR1 GTSNPN and CDR2 SVGIG (reference sequence). The CDR3 length is 12 residues.

The rearrangement links TRBV19 to TRBJ2-7; tentative D call: TRBD1 (6 bases). This CDR3 contains 16 residues. Germline V gives CDR1 LNHDA, CDR2 SQIVND (reference sequence). Trimming stripped 4 bases from V and 4 bases from J, with 20 bases between. The CDR3 spells CASSTSRLGANYEQYF. The CDR3 DNA is TGTGCCAGTAGTACCAGCCGGTTGGGGGCAAATTACGAGCAGTACTTC.

This clone was observed once. This chain connects TRBV27 to TRBJ2-5; 8 bases line up with TRBD1. The CDR3 has 15 amino acids. Germline assignment: CDR1 MNHEY and CDR2 SMNVEV (reference sequence). J was trimmed by 5 bases and V by 6 bases; bases with no gene match: 11. Here the CDR3 reads CASSPGTGLRETQYF. CDR3 sequence (DNA): TGTGCCAGCAGCCCCGGGACAGGCCTACGGGAGACCCAGTACTTC.

This clone has a single count. This chain uses TRBV7-9 with TRBJ2-2; 9 positions match TRBD2. The CDR3 runs 14 residues. V trimming: 3 bases; J trimming: 7 bases; junction bases outside the gene matches: 3. Germline V gene lookup returns CDR1 SEHNR and CDR2 FQNEAQ (reference sequence). CDR3 nucleotides: TGTGCCAGCAGCTTTAGCGGGAGTTACGGGGAGCTGTTTTTT. Encoded protein: CASSFSGSYGELFF.

The V call is TRBV7-8, the J call TRBJ1-6; maybe TRBD1 (6 bases). CDR1 and CDR2 (germline): SGHVS, FQNEAQ. CDR3 length: 15 amino acids. With 1 base removed from V and 7 bases from J, the gap between germline ends came to 11 bases. The CDR3 here is CASSLGGRGNSPLHF. The CDR3 nucleotides are TGTGCCAGCAGCTTAGGCGGGAGGGGGAATTCACCCCTCCACTTT.